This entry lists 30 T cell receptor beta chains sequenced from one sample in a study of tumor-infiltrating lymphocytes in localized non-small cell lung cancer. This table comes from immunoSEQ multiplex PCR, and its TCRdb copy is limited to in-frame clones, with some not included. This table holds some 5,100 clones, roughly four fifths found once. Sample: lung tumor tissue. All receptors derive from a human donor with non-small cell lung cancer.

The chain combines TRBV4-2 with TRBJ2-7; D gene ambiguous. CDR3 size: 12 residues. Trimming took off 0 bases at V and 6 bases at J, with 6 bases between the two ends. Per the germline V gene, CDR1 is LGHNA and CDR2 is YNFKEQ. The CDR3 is CASSQDTAEQYF. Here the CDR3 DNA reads TGTGCCAGCAGCCAAGATACAGCCGAGCAGTACTTC.

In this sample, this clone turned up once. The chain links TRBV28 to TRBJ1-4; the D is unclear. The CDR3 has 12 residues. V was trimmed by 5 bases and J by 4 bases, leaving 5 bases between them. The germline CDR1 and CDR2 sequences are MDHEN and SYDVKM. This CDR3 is CASSQSNEKLFF. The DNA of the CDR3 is TGTGCCAGCAGTCAGAGTAATGAAAAACTGTTTTTT. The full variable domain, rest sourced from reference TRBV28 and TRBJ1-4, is DVKVTQSSRYLVKRTGEKVFLECVQDMDHENMFWYRQDPGLGLRLIYFSYDVKMKEKGDIPEGYSVSREKKERFSLILESASTNQTSMYLCASSQSNEKLFFGSGTQLSVL.

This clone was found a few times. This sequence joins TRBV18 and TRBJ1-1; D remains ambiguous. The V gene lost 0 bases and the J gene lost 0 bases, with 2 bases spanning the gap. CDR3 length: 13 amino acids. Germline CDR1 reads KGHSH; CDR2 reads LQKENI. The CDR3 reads CASSPPMNTEAFF. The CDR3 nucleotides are TGTGCCAGCTCACCACCCATGAACACTGAAGCTTTCTTT.

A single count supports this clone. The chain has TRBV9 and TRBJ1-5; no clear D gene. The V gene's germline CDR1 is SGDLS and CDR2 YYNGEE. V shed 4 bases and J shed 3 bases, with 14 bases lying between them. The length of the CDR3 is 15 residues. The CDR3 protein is CASSPGPEPNQPQHF. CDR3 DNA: TGTGCCAGCAGCCCTGGTCCAGAACCCAATCAGCCCCAGCATTTT.

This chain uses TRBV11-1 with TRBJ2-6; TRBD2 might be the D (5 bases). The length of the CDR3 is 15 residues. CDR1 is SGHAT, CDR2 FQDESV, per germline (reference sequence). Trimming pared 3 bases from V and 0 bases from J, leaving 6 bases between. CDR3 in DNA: TGTGCCAGCAGCTTTGGGAGCTCTGGGGCCAACGTCCTGACTTTC. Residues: CASSFGSSGANVLTF.

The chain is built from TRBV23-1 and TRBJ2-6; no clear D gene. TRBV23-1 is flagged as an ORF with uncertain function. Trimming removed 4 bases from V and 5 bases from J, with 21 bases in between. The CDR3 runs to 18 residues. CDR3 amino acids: CASSRHLTQQSRANVLTF. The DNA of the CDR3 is TGCGCCAGCAGTCGTCATCTGACGCAACAAAGTCGGGCCAACGTCCTGACTTTC.

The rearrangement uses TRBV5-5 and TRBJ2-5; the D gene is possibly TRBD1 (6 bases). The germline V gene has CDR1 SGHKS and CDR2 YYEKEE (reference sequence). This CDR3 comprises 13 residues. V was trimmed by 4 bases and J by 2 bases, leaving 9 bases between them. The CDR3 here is CASSLGTQETQYF. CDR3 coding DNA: TGTGCCAGCAGCCTCGGGACACAAGAGACCCAGTACTTC.

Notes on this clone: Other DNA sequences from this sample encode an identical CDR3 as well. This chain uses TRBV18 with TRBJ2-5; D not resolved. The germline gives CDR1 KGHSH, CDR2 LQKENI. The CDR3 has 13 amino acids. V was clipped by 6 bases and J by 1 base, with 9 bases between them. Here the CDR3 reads CASSPGRQETQYF. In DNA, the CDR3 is TGTGCCAGCTCCCCGGGCCGCCAAGAGACCCAGTACTTC.

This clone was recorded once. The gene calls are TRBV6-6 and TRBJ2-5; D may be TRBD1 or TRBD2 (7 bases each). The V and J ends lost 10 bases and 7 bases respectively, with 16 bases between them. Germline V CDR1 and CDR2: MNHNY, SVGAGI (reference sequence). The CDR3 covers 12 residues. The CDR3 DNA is TGTGCCACCGGGGGGTGGACAGGGACCCAGTACTTC. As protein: CATGGWTGTQYF.

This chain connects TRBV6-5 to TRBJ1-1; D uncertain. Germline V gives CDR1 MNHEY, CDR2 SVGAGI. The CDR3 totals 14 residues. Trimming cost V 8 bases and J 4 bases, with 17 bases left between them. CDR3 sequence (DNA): TGTGCCAGCGTATCGCGGGCCTTTAGCACTGAAGCTTTCTTT. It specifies CASVSRAFSTEAFF.

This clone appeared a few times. The CDR3 DNA is TGTGCCAGCAGCCAGACCTACAATGAGCAGTTCTTC. It is translated as CASSQTYNEQFF. The rearrangement joins TRBV7-9 to TRBJ2-1; D is ambiguous. The CDR3 length is 12 residues. V lost 5 bases to trimming and J lost 2 bases, with 4 bases between them. Per the germline V gene, CDR1 is SEHNR and CDR2 is FQNEAQ (reference sequence).

The CDR3 protein is CSVDGFGNYGYTF. DNA of the CDR3: TGCAGCGTTGACGGGTTCGGAAACTATGGCTACACCTTC. The V and J genes are TRBV29-1 and TRBJ1-2, with unresolved D. In germline, CDR1 is SQVTM, CDR2 ANQGSEA. V was clipped by 3 bases and J by 2 bases, with 10 bases between them. The CDR3 spans 13 residues.

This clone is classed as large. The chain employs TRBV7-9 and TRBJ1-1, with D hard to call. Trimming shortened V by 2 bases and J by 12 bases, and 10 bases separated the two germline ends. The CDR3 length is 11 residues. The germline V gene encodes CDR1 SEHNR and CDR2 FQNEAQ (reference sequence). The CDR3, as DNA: TGTGCCAGCAGCTTAAGGAGTAAGACTTTCTTT. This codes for CASSLRSKTFF.

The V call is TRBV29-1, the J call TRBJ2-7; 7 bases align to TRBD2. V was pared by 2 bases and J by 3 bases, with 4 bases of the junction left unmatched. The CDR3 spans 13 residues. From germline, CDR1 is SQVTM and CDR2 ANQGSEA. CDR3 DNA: TGCAGCGTTGAAACTAGCGAAAACTACGAGCAGTACTTC. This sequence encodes CSVETSENYEQYF.

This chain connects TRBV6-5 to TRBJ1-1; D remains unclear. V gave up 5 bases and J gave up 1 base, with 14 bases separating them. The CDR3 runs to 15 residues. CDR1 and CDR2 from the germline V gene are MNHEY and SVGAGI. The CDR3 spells CASSPPAGENTEAFF. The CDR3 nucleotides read TGTGCCAGCAGTCCCCCCGCGGGAGAGAACACTGAAGCTTTCTTT.

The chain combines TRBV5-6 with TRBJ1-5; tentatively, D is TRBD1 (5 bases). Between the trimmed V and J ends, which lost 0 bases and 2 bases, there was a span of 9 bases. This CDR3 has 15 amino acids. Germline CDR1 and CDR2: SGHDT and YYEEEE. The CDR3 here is CASSLGAQGNQPQHF. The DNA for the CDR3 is TGTGCCAGCAGCTTGGGAGCACAGGGCAATCAGCCCCAGCATTTT. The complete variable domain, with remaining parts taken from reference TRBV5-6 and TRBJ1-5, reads DAGVTQSPTHLIKTRGQQVTLRCSPKSGHDTVSWYQQALGQGPQFIFQYYEEEERQRGNFPDRFSGHQFPNYSSELNVNALLLGDSALYLCASSLGAQGNQPQHFGDGTRLSIL.

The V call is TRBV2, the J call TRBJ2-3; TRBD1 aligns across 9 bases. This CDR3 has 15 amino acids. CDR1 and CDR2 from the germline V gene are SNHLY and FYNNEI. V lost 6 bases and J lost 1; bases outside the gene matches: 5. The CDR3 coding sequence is TGTGCCAGCAGCCCCCGGACAGGGGGCACAGATACGCAGTATTTT. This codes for CASSPRTGGTDTQYF.

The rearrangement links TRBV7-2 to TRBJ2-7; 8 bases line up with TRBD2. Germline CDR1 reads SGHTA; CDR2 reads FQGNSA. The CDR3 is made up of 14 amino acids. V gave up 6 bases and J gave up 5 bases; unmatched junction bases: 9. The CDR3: CASRVSGSRHEQYF. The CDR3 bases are TGTGCCAGCAGGGTAAGCGGGAGTCGGCACGAGCAGTACTTC. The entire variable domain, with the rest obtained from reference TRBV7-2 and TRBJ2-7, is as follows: GAGVSQSPSNKVTEKGKDVELRCDPISGHTALYWYRQSLGQGLEFLIYFQGNSAPDKSGLPSDRFSAERTGGSVSTLTIQRTQQEDSAVYLCASRVSGSRHEQYFGPGTRLTVT.

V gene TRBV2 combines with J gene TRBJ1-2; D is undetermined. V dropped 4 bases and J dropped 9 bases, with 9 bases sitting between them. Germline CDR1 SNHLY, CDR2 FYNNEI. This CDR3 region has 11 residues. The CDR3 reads CASSGVQSYTF. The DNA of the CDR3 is TGTGCCAGCAGTGGGGTACAGAGCTACACCTTC.

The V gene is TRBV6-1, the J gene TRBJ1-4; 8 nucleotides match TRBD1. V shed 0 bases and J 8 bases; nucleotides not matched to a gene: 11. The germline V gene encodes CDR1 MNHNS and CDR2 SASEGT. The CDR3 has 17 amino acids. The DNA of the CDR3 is TGTGCCAGCAGTGAAGCGCTTCGAGGGACAGGTTCAGAAAAACTGTTTTTT. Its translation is CASSEALRGTGSEKLFF.

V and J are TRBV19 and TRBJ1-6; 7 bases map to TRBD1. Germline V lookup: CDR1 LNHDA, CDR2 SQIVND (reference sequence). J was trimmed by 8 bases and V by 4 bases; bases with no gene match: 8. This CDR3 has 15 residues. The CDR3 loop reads CASSKRTGVDSPLHF. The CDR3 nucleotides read TGTGCCAGTAGTAAAAGGACAGGCGTGGATTCACCCCTCCACTTT.

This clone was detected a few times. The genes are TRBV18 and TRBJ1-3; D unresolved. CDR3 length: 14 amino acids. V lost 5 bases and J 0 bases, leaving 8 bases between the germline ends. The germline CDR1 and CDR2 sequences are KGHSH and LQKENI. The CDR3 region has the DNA TGTGCCAGCTCAACGGTGCGCTCTGGAAACACCATATATTTT. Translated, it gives CASSTVRSGNTIYF. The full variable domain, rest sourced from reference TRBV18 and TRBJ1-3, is NAGVMQNPRHLVRRRGQEARLRCSPMKGHSHVYWYRQLPEEGLKFMVYLQKENIIDESGMPKERFSAEFPKEGPSILRIQQVVRGDSAAYFCASSTVRSGNTIYFGEGSWLTVV.

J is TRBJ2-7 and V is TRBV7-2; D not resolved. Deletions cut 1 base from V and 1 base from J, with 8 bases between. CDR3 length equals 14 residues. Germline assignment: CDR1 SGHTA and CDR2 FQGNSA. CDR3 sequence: CASSLVGGSYEQYF. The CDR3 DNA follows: TGTGCCAGCAGCTTAGTGGGTGGGTCCTACGAGCAGTACTTC.

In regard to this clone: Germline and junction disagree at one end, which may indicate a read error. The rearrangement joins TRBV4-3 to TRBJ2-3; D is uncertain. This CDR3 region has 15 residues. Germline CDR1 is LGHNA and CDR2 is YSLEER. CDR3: CASSQDLVGTDTQYF. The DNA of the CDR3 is TGCGCCAGCAGCCAAGATCTAGTGGGCACAGATACGCAGTACTTT.

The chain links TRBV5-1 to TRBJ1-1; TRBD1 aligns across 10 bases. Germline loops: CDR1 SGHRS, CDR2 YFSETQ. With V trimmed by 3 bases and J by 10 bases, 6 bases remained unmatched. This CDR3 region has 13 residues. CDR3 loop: CASSSADRGGAFF. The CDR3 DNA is TGCGCCAGCAGCTCCGCGGACAGGGGGGGAGCTTTCTTT.

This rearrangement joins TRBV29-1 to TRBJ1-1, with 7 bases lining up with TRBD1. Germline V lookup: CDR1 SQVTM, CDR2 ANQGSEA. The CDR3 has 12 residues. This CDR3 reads CGHRGMNTEAFF. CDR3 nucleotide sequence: TGCGGCCACAGGGGAATGAACACTGAAGCTTTCTTT.

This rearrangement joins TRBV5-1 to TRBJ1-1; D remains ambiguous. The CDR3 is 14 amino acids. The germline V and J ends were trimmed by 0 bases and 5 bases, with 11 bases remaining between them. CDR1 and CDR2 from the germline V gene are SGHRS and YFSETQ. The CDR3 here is CASSLAARVTEAFF. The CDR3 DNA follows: TGCGCCAGCAGCTTGGCCGCAAGGGTGACTGAAGCTTTCTTT.

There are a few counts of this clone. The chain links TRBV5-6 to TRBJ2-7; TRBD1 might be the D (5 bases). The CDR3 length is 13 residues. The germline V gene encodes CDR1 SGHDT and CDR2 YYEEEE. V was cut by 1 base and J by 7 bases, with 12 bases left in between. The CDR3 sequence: CASSLSGAPEQYF. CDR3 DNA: TGTGCCAGCAGCTTGAGTGGGGCGCCTGAGCAGTACTTC.

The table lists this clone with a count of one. The CDR3 region is CASSISGISYNEQFF. In DNA form, the CDR3 reads TGTGCCAGCAGTATTAGCGGAATCTCCTACAATGAGCAGTTCTTC. This rearrangement joins TRBV6-1 to TRBJ2-1; weak D call: TRBD2 (6 bases). Trimming took 5 bases from V and 0 from J, leaving 11 bases between them. This CDR3 comprises 15 residues. Germline V gene data show CDR1 as MNHNS and CDR2 as SASEGT.

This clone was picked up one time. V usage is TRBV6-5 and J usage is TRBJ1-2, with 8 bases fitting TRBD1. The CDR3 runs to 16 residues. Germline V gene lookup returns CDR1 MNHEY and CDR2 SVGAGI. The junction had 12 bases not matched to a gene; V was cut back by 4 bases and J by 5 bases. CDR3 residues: CASSFGQGSYLYGYTF. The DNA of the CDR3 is TGTGCCAGCAGTTTCGGACAGGGATCTTACCTTTATGGCTACACCTTC.